These 21 T cell receptor beta chains were all obtained from the same sample, sequenced in a study of cytotoxic CD8 clonotypes in ibrutinib-treated CLL. The protocol was immunoSEQ multiplex PCR, while the TCRdb copy is restricted to in-frame clones and leaves out a portion. The table has 15,000 or so clones, 64% seen once. Sequencing was performed on PBMCs, taken before ibrutinib treatment. Receptors originate from a human donor with chronic lymphocytic leukemia.

This clone has just one count. V is TRBV2 and J is TRBJ2-4; TRBD1 matches 7 bases. This CDR3 is 15 amino acids long. V lost 7 bases to trimming and J lost 1 base; unmatched junction nucleotides: 7. Germline loops: CDR1 SNHLY, CDR2 FYNNEI. For the CDR3, the DNA is TGTGCCAGCAATAGGGACAGACCTGCCAAAAACATTCAGTACTTC. It encodes CASNRDRPAKNIQYF.

A few counts support this clone. The rearrangement links TRBV5-6 to TRBJ1-5; D unresolved. This CDR3 is built from 12 residues. V lost 4 bases to trimming and J lost 6 bases, with 8 bases between them. CDR1 SGHDT and CDR2 YYEEEE come from the germline V gene. The CDR3 spells CASSVGSQPQHF. The CDR3 region has the DNA TGTGCCAGCAGCGTGGGGAGTCAGCCCCAGCATTTT.

There are a few counts of this clone. J is TRBJ2-2 and V is TRBV18; a possible D gene is TRBD1 (6 bases). The V and J ends lost 3 bases and 4 bases respectively, with 12 bases between them. There are 15 residues in the CDR3. CDR1 and CDR2 from the germline V gene are KGHSH and LQKENI. CDR3 protein: CASSPTGHTTGELFF. CDR3 nucleotides: TGTGCCAGCTCACCGACGGGACACACCACCGGGGAGCTGTTTTTT.

Only a few counts were recorded for this clone. The V call is TRBV11-2, the J call TRBJ1-4, with 8 bases aligning to TRBD1. V dropped 6 bases and J dropped 7; count of bases not matched to a gene: 4. This CDR3 has 13 residues. In germline, CDR1 is SGHAT, CDR2 FQNNGV. This CDR3 is CASSRQGSEKLFF. CDR3 nucleotides: TGTGCCAGCAGTCGACAGGGGAGTGAAAAACTGTTTTTT.

The chain links TRBV11-2 to TRBJ1-4; 11 bases line up with TRBD1. V lost 4 bases and J lost 8; bases outside the gene matches: 3. This CDR3 is 14 amino acids long. Per germline, CDR1 SGHAT and CDR2 FQNNGV. The CDR3 coding sequence is TGTGCCAGCAGCTCCTGGGACAGGGGGGAAAAACTGTTTTTT. This codes for CASSSWDRGEKLFF.

The chain has TRBV19 and TRBJ1-1; TRBD1 might be the D (6 bases). V gave up 2 bases and J gave up 2 bases, with 24 bases separating them. The CDR3 length is 19 residues. The germline V gene encodes CDR1 LNHDA and CDR2 SQIVND (reference sequence). The CDR3 sequence: CASSIRQGRLTGPNTEAFF. In DNA, the CDR3 is TGTGCCAGTAGTATACGCCAGGGTCGCCTGACAGGACCCAACACTGAAGCTTTCTTT.

This clone turned up a few times. The genes are TRBV27 and TRBJ1-2, with D tentatively TRBD1 (5 bases). Per the germline V gene, CDR1 is MNHEY and CDR2 is SMNVEV (reference sequence). V was pared by 2 bases and J by 8 bases, with 12 bases between. The CDR3 totals 13 residues. The CDR3 region is CASSLGQGDGYTF. As DNA, the CDR3 is TGTGCCAGCAGTTTAGGGCAGGGTGACGGCTACACCTTC.

Comment on this clone: Additional DNA sequences in this sample encode the identical CDR3. The rearrangement links TRBV27 to TRBJ2-1; D ambiguous. From germline, CDR1 is MNHEY and CDR2 SMNVEV (reference sequence). Trimming left V 6 bases short and J 0 bases short, with 9 bases between. The CDR3 contains 14 residues. CDR3 sequence (DNA): TGTGCCAGCAGCCGAGATAGCTCCTACAATGAGCAGTTCTTC. Translating gives CASSRDSSYNEQFF.

This sequence joins TRBV5-4 and TRBJ2-7, with a weak D call TRBD1 (5 bases). Germline CDR1 and CDR2: SGHNT and YYREEE (reference sequence). Trimming removed 4 bases at V and 3 bases at J, with 8 bases between. This CDR3 spans 12 amino acids. The chain's CDR3 is CASSTDSYEQYF. The CDR3 DNA follows: TGTGCCAGCAGCACCGACAGCTACGAGCAGTACTTC.

The rearrangement uses TRBV4-2 and TRBJ2-6; D unclear. The CDR3 contains 15 residues. Trimming removed 0 bases at V and 2 bases at J, with 5 bases between. The germline gives CDR1 LGHNA, CDR2 YNFKEQ. CDR3 residues: CASSQDVAGANVLTF. CDR3 nucleotides: TGTGCCAGCAGCCAAGATGTAGCTGGGGCCAACGTCCTGACTTTC.

This chain joins TRBV7-8 and TRBJ1-4; possibly TRBD1 for D (5 bases). V dropped 7 bases and J dropped 6 bases, with 18 bases sitting between them. CDR1 and CDR2 from the germline V gene are SGHVS and FQNEAQ. CDR3 length equals 15 residues. The CDR3, as DNA: TGTGCCAGCACCCGAGGGGACTGGGGAGATGAAAAACTGTTTTTT. As protein: CASTRGDWGDEKLFF.

This clone was seen once. The chain joins TRBV29-1 to TRBJ1-4; 8 bases are shared with TRBD1. There are 15 residues in the CDR3. V gave up 2 bases and J gave up 1 base; unmatched junction bases: 3. Germline CDR1 reads SQVTM; CDR2 reads ANQGSEA. The DNA for the CDR3 is TGCAGCGTTGAAATCACAGGGGGAACTAATGAAAAACTGTTTTTT. Encoded protein: CSVEITGGTNEKLFF.

This sequence joins TRBV19 and TRBJ2-1; D is perhaps TRBD2 (7 bases). Trimming removed 7 bases from V and 8 bases from J, with 45 bases in between. In germline, CDR1 is LNHDA, CDR2 SQIVND (reference sequence). The CDR3 spans 23 residues. This chain's CDR3 is CASTPAETRTPLTGGGLSDEQFF. The CDR3 nucleotides read TGTGCCAGTACCCCCGCGGAGACGCGTACCCCTCTGACTGGCGGGGGCCTAAGCGATGAGCAGTTCTTC. The entire variable domain, with the rest obtained from reference TRBV19 and TRBJ2-1, is as follows: DGGITQSPKYLFRKEGQNVTLSCEQNLNHDAMYWYRQDPGQGLRLIYYSQIVNDFQKGDIAEGYSVSREKKESFPLTVTSAQKNPTAFYLCASTPAETRTPLTGGGLSDEQFFGPGTRLTVL.

V is TRBV29-1 and J is TRBJ1-1; TRBD1 agrees at 8 bases. V shed 6 bases and J 1 base; nucleotides not matched to a gene: 1. The CDR3 consists of 12 residues. Germline CDR1 and CDR2: SQVTM and ANQGSEA. This chain's CDR3 is CSVGQGNTEAFF. The CDR3 DNA reads as TGCAGCGTCGGACAGGGGAACACTGAAGCTTTCTTT. Full variable domain (outside the CDR3, taken from reference TRBV29-1 and TRBJ1-1): SAVISQKPSRDICQRGTSLTIQCQVDSQVTMMFWYRQQPGQSLTLIATANQGSEATYESGFVIDKFPISRPNLTFSTLTVSNMSPEDSSIYLCSVGQGNTEAFFGQGTRLTVV.

V and J are TRBV11-2 and TRBJ2-5; 10 positions agree with TRBD2. Germline trimming cut 2 bases from V and 5 bases from J; bases unmatched to any gene: 11. CDR3 size: 17 residues. Germline CDR1 SGHAT, CDR2 FQNNGV. In DNA form, the CDR3 reads TGTGCCAGCAGCTTAACTGCCAGCGGGGGGGATTTTGAGACCCAGTACTTC. It is translated as CASSLTASGGDFETQYF.

The V and J genes are TRBV7-9 and TRBJ2-1, with TRBD1 identical over 7 bases. Germline V gene sequence: CDR1 SEHNR, CDR2 FQNEAQ (reference sequence). The CDR3 is 16 residues long. Trimming cost V 7 bases and J 1 base; bases outside gene matches: 10. The CDR3 nucleotides are TGTGCCAGCAACCCCAGGACAGGCTTGTCCTACAATGAGCAGTTCTTC. Its translation is CASNPRTGLSYNEQFF.

V gene TRBV19 combines with J gene TRBJ1-4; D not resolved. V was pared by 4 bases and J by 0 bases, with 9 bases between. There are 15 residues in the CDR3. The germline gives CDR1 LNHDA, CDR2 SQIVND (reference sequence). The CDR3 coding sequence is TGTGCCAGTAGTAGGCACTCCGCAACTAATGAAAAACTGTTTTTT. Translation gives CASSRHSATNEKLFF.

The rearrangement uses TRBV29-1 and TRBJ1-3, with 12 positions matching TRBD1. This CDR3 is 18 amino acids long. The ends lost 7 bases at V and 0 bases at J; junction bases unmatched: 13. From germline, CDR1 is SQVTM and CDR2 ANQGSEA. CDR3 bases: TGCAGCGCTCAACCTGTGGGGGGACAGGGGGCCTCTGGAAACACCATATATTTT. It translates to CSAQPVGGQGASGNTIYF.

This clone has only one observation. This sequence joins TRBV30 and TRBJ2-7; 7 nucleotides line up with TRBD1. J lost 3 bases, V lost 6 bases, and 8 bases had no gene match. The CDR3 consists of 13 residues. Germline V gene data show CDR1 as GTSNPN and CDR2 as SVGIG (reference sequence). DNA of the CDR3: TGTGCCTGCCACGGGACAGACAGCTACGAGCAGTACTTC. As protein: CACHGTDSYEQYF.

The chain is built from TRBV4-2 and TRBJ2-2; TRBD1 or TRBD2 may be the D gene (5 bases each). The CDR3 is 17 residues long. V was cut by 0 bases and J by 3 bases, with 14 bases left in between. Germline assignment: CDR1 LGHNA and CDR2 YNFKEQ. The CDR3 nucleotides read TGTGCCAGCAGCCAAGAGGGACGACTACTCTACACCGGGGAGCTGTTTTTT. Amino acid sequence: CASSQEGRLLYTGELFF.

The chain is built from TRBV5-4 and TRBJ1-2; no firm D call. This CDR3 is built from 14 residues. V was clipped by 1 base and J by 1 base, with 8 bases between them. Germline loops: CDR1 SGHNT, CDR2 YYREEE (reference sequence). CDR3 loop: CASSLTQFNYGYTF. CDR3 DNA sequence: TGTGCCAGCAGCTTGACACAGTTTAACTATGGCTACACCTTC.